This is a list of T cell receptor beta chains from one sample in a study of T cells in Graves' hyperthyroidism and ophthalmopathy. TCRdb re-called the multiplex PCR reads with MiXCR, one entry per CDR3 protein. This table holds about 260,000 distinct CDR3 sequences, roughly 22% found once. Sequencing input: blood. Receptor source: a man between 25 and 39 years old with Graves' ophthalmopathy. CDR3s include the opening cysteine and the closing phenylalanine or tryptophan. D genes are given only for firm matches. Clone size appears in some rows only: once, few, many, or a class for an expanded clone.

size: few
V: TRBV7-9
J: TRBJ2-5
D: TRBD2
CDR3: CASSPGTSWETQYF
DNA: TGTGCCAGCAGCCCCGGGACTAGCTGGGAGACCCAGTACTTC

size: many
V: TRBV28
J: TRBJ2-7
D: TRBD1
CDR3: CASTLGTAAYEQYF
DNA: TGTGCCAGCACCCTCGGGACAGCAGCCTACGAGCAGTACTTC

size: -
V: TRBV20-1
J: TRBJ2-7
D: -
CDR3: CSVEGTGTDEQYF
DNA: TGCAGCGTTGAGGGTACCGGGACGGACGAGCAGTACTTC

size: -
V: TRBV24-1
J: TRBJ2-1
D: -
CDR3: CATSDRTLSGNSYNEQFF
DNA: TGTGCCACCAGTGATCGGACGCTTAGCGGAAACTCCTACAATGAGCAGTTCTTC

size: many
V: TRBV11-2
J: TRBJ2-1
D: -
CDR3: CASSLALVPSSYNEQFF
DNA: TGTGCCAGCAGCCTAGCGTTGGTGCCGAGCTCCTACAATGAGCAGTTCTTC

size: few
V: TRBV15
J: TRBJ2-5
D: -
CDR3: CATNRGEGGKETQYF
DNA: TGTGCCACTAACAGGGGCGAGGGGGGGAAAGAGACCCAGTACTTC

size: few
V: TRBV27
J: TRBJ1-1
D: -
CDR3: CASSLKPNTGAEAFF
DNA: TGTGCCAGCAGTTTAAAGCCGAATACGGGCGCTGAAGCTTTCTTT

size: many
V: TRBV18
J: TRBJ1-1
D: -
CDR3: CASSPPSDAEAFF
DNA: TGTGCCAGCTCACCACCAAGCGACGCTGAAGCTTTCTTT

size: many
V: TRBV7-2
J: TRBJ2-3
D: TRBD2
CDR3: CASRAGVIDTQYF
DNA: TGTGCCAGCAGAGCGGGAGTTATAGATACGCAGTATTTT

size: few
V: TRBV19
J: TRBJ1-5
D: TRBD1
CDR3: CASTPRTGKDQPQHF
DNA: TGTGCCAGTACCCCCCGGACAGGGAAGGATCAGCCCCAGCATTTT

size: -
V: TRBV2
J: TRBJ1-6
D: -
CDR3: CATRGSGDNSPLHF
DNA: TGTGCCACCCGAGGGAGCGGGGATAATTCACCCCTCCACTTT

size: many
V: TRBV5-1
J: TRBJ1-1
D: -
CDR3: CASSLAGRPTLTEAFF
DNA: TGCGCCAGCAGCTTGGCGGGCAGGCCAACCCTCACTGAAGCTTTCTTT

size: many
V: TRBV12-3/TRBV12-4
J: TRBJ2-7
D: -
CDR3: CASSLDRTYYEQYF
DNA: TGTGCCAGCAGTTTAGACCGGACTTACTACGAGCAGTACTTC

size: -
V: TRBV5-1
J: TRBJ1-1
D: TRBD1
CDR3: CASRPGQGAEAFF
DNA: TGCGCCAGCAGACCAGGACAGGGGGCTGAAGCTTTCTTT

size: -
V: TRBV3-1
J: TRBJ2-3
D: -
CDR3: CASSQNTHTDTQYF
DNA: TGTGCCAGCAGCCAAAACACCCACACAGATACGCAGTATTTT

size: many
V: TRBV12-3/TRBV12-4
J: TRBJ2-1
D: -
CDR3: CASSLAGGRGSYNEQFF
DNA: TGTGCCAGCAGTTTAGCGGGGGGGCGGGGCTCCTACAATGAGCAGTTCTTC

size: -
V: TRBV5-4
J: TRBJ1-3
D: -
CDR3: CASSLFRSSGNAIYF
DNA: TGTGCCAGCAGCTTGTTCAGGAGCTCTGGAAACGCCATATATTTT

size: -
V: TRBV6-1
J: TRBJ2-2
D: TRBD1
CDR3: CASSATGTGGTGELFF
DNA: TGTGCCAGCAGTGCTACCGGGACAGGGGGTACCGGGGAGCTGTTTTTT

size: -
V: TRBV12-3/TRBV12-4
J: TRBJ2-2
D: -
CDR3: CASSQNTGLVGGELFF
DNA: TGTGCCAGCAGCCAAAACACAGGGCTGGTCGGCGGGGAGCTGTTTTTT

size: -
V: TRBV7-6
J: TRBJ2-3
D: -
CDR3: CASSLDVTPSTDTQYF
DNA: TGTGCCAGCAGCTTAGATGTGACGCCTAGCACAGATACGCAGTATTTT

size: -
V: TRBV11-3
J: TRBJ1-2
D: -
CDR3: CASSLVSGRRGYTF
DNA: TGTGCCAGCAGCTTAGTCTCAGGGAGGAGAGGCTACACCTTC

size: few
V: TRBV27
J: TRBJ2-7
D: TRBD2
CDR3: CASSSPTTSGRAHEQYF
DNA: TGTGCCAGCAGTTCCCCCACGACTAGCGGGAGGGCCCACGAGCAGTACTTC

size: few
V: TRBV6-2/TRBV6-3
J: TRBJ2-5
D: TRBD2
CDR3: CASSCIAGGQETQYF
DNA: TGTGCCAGCAGTTGCATAGCGGGAGGGCAAGAGACCCAGTACTTC

size: many
V: TRBV30
J: TRBJ2-1
D: -
CDR3: CAWRVAYNEQFF
DNA: TGTGCCTGGCGGGTAGCCTACAATGAGCAGTTCTTC

size: -
V: TRBV12-3/TRBV12-4
J: TRBJ2-3
D: -
CDR3: CASSTGPQKSTDTQYF
DNA: TGTGCCAGCAGCACGGGACCGCAAAAAAGCACAGATACGCAGTATTTT